One sample yielded the 11 T cell receptor beta chains listed below, sequenced in a study of shared clonotypes between healthy human individuals. The repertoire was sequenced with immunoSEQ multiplex PCR; TCRdb's copy has only in-frame clones and lacks some. The sample has some 2,100,000 clones; just over 90% are singletons. The naive CD8 fraction comprised CD45RO-negative cells positively selected for CCR7 and excluded terminally differentiated effector memory CD45RA+ cells. Sequencing used naive CD8+ T cells from PBMCs. These receptors were taken from a man aged 18 to 30 in good health. Some clones in this sample may be carry-over from other donors' samples.

Comments on this clone: Other DNA sequences from this sample encode an identical CDR3 as well. The V and J genes are TRBV27 and TRBJ1-5, with no clear D. V gave up 1 base and J gave up 4 bases, with 8 bases separating them. Germline V gene sequence: CDR1 MNHEY, CDR2 SMNVEV (reference sequence). This CDR3 is 14 amino acids long. The DNA for the CDR3 is TGTGCCAGCAGTTTATGGGCGGGTAATCAGCCCCAGCATTTT. It specifies CASSLWAGNQPQHF.

This chain connects TRBV11-2 to TRBJ2-1, with 7 bases aligning to TRBD2. CDR1 is SGHAT, CDR2 FQNNGV, per germline. The CDR3 has 17 amino acids. The V segment lost 3 bases and the J segment 7 bases; nucleotides outside the gene matches: 15. The CDR3 bases are TGTGCCAGCAGCTTGACATTGGGTGCGGGAGCAACAAATGAGCAGTTCTTC. Protein product: CASSLTLGAGATNEQFF.

The chain combines TRBV27 with TRBJ2-7; no clear D. The CDR3 extends over 14 amino acids. V was cut by 5 bases and J by 0 bases, with 11 bases left in between. CDR1 is MNHEY and CDR2 is SMNVEV in the germline V gene (reference sequence). The CDR3 sequence is CASSEVRGSYEQYF. In DNA, the CDR3 is TGTGCCAGCAGTGAGGTACGCGGCTCCTACGAGCAGTACTTC.

CDR3 sequence: CASLRTSRDRGTGELFF. The CDR3 nucleotides read TGTGCCAGCTTGAGGACTAGCAGAGATCGAGGCACCGGGGAGCTGTTTTTT. The chain links TRBV2 to TRBJ2-2; 8 nucleotides match TRBD2. CDR3 length: 17 residues. J was trimmed by 4 bases and V by 8 bases; bases with no gene match: 15. Germline loops: CDR1 SNHLY, CDR2 FYNNEI.

V and J are TRBV29-1 and TRBJ2-7, with TRBD1 matching 11 bases. The CDR3 runs to 13 residues. With V trimmed by 6 bases and J by 2 bases, 3 bases remained unmatched. CDR1 is SQVTM, CDR2 ANQGSEA, per germline. The DNA for the CDR3 is TGCAGCGTAACGGGACAGGGGGCCTACGAGCAGTACTTC. Its translation: CSVTGQGAYEQYF.

J is TRBJ2-2 and V is TRBV18; 12 bases align to TRBD2. Trimming at V came to 3 bases and at J to 4 bases, leaving 9 bases not matched to a gene. The germline CDR1 and CDR2 sequences are KGHSH and LQKENI. The length of the CDR3 is 18 residues. The CDR3 DNA sequence: TGTGCCAGCTCACCTAAAAGACTAGCGGGAGTGATCACCGGGGAGCTGTTTTTT. Translating it yields CASSPKRLAGVITGELFF.

CDR3 amino acids: CASSEIVRLAGYEQYF. CDR3 DNA sequence: TGTGCCAGCAGTGAGATTGTCCGGCTAGCGGGCTACGAGCAGTACTTC. This chain connects TRBV6-1 to TRBJ2-7, with TRBD2 identical over 8 bases. CDR3 length equals 16 residues. The germline V gene has CDR1 MNHNS and CDR2 SASEGT. Trimming cost V 3 bases and J 3 bases; bases outside gene matches: 10.

The rearrangement joins TRBV28 to TRBJ2-6; D remains ambiguous. This CDR3 region has 15 residues. Per the germline V gene, CDR1 is MDHEN and CDR2 is SYDVKM. Between the trimmed V and J ends, which lost 3 bases and 2 bases, there was a span of 8 bases. The CDR3: CASSLFQPGANVLTF. The CDR3 nucleotides are TGTGCCAGCAGTTTGTTCCAGCCTGGGGCCAACGTCCTGACTTTC.

The chain employs TRBV4-2 and TRBJ2-3; D is perhaps TRBD2 (6 bases). Germline lookup yields CDR1 LGHNA and CDR2 YNFKEQ. Trimming removed 1 base from V and 2 bases from J, with 19 bases in between. The CDR3 covers 18 residues. In DNA form, the CDR3 reads TGTGCCAGCAGCCAAGCTACACAGACTAGTACAACCACAGATACGCAGTATTTT. The encoded protein is CASSQATQTSTTTDTQYF.

The sample holds one count of this clone. The chain employs TRBV19 and TRBJ1-5; TRBD1 is a possible D gene (5 bases). Germline CDR1 LNHDA, CDR2 SQIVND (reference sequence). CDR3 size: 17 residues. V was shortened by 7 bases and J by 2 bases, with 21 bases between the two germline ends. CDR3 in amino acids: CASTERGGLTGNQPQHF. The CDR3 coding sequence is TGTGCCAGTACGGAAAGGGGAGGGCTCACTGGCAATCAGCCCCAGCATTTT. Variable domain in full (rest from reference TRBV19 and TRBJ1-5): DGGITQSPKYLFRKEGQNVTLSCEQNLNHDAMYWYRQDPGQGLRLIYYSQIVNDFQKGDIAEGYSVSREKKESFPLTVTSAQKNPTAFYLCASTERGGLTGNQPQHFGDGTRLSIL.

The V and J genes are TRBV4-2 and TRBJ1-1, with a possible D match to TRBD1 (6 bases). The CDR3 covers 15 residues. Germline values: CDR1 LGHNA, CDR2 YNFKEQ. Trimming cost V 1 base and J 3 bases, with 12 bases left between them. The CDR3 DNA is TGTGCCAGCAGCCAAGTATGGGGGGCTCACACTGAAGCTTTCTTT. It specifies CASSQVWGAHTEAFF.